Listed below are T cell receptor beta chains from one sample, sequenced in a study of T cells in Graves' hyperthyroidism and ophthalmopathy. TCRdb analysed the multiplex PCR reads with MiXCR anew, one entry per CDR3 protein. The table has about 570,000 distinct CDR3 sequences, under 60% seen once. Sequencing used peripheral blood or thyroid tissue (not recorded which). The receptors shown here come from an adult woman with Graves' disease, either hyperthyroidism or ophthalmopathy (not recorded which). Both conserved end residues are part of each CDR3. Each record gives: V gene, CDR3 protein.

v_gene: TRBV6-5
CDR3aa: CASSGTGGRYGYTF

v_gene: TRBV9
CDR3aa: CASSVEGGGNYGYTF

v_gene: TRBV29-1
CDR3aa: CSSAGGSTDTQYF

v_gene: TRBV5-1
CDR3aa: CASQAAGELFF

v_gene: TRBV11-2
CDR3aa: CASSFLRQNYGYTF

v_gene: TRBV7-9
CDR3aa: CASSPITKPAANTGELFF

v_gene: TRBV19
CDR3aa: CASTPGQGAEAFF

v_gene: TRBV10-1
CDR3aa: CASSGDRDRSNYGYTF

v_gene: TRBV15
CDR3aa: CATSRATWIGQETQYF

v_gene: TRBV19
CDR3aa: CASSIPGRRPEAFF

v_gene: TRBV29-1
CDR3aa: CSVEDLGRGEKLFF

v_gene: TRBV19
CDR3aa: CASSYGGGDEQFF

v_gene: TRBV24-1
CDR3aa: CATSEGPGTGGQPQHF

v_gene: TRBV9
CDR3aa: CASRGEGGSPLHF

v_gene: TRBV29-1
CDR3aa: CSVTPGQGNQETQYF

v_gene: TRBV6-1
CDR3aa: CASSEFKNTEAFF

v_gene: TRBV7-9
CDR3aa: CASSTLLFEQYF

v_gene: TRBV29-1
CDR3aa: CSVRGVLNTEAFF

v_gene: TRBV15
CDR3aa: CATSSGRGQETQYF

v_gene: TRBV2
CDR3aa: CASRAGTYTYEQYF

v_gene: TRBV29-1
CDR3aa: CSVEYGHSGNTIYF

v_gene: TRBV2
CDR3aa: CASSAGEGSLRNQPQHF

v_gene: TRBV10-3
CDR3aa: CAISVPSVDTQYF

v_gene: TRBV4-2
CDR3aa: CASSQDTGESYEQYF

v_gene: TRBV20-1
CDR3aa: CSAPQQWRSNTEAFF

v_gene: TRBV10-3
CDR3aa: CAISGGRHGYTF

v_gene: TRBV11-2
CDR3aa: CASSLSPGAETQYF

v_gene: TRBV24-1
CDR3aa: CATSDVRELGETQYF

v_gene: TRBV14
CDR3aa: CASSQDYPLQGFGNTIYF

v_gene: TRBV15
CDR3aa: CATSRVDSLGETQYF

v_gene: TRBV5-1
CDR3aa: CASSLLARSSYEQYF

v_gene: TRBV9
CDR3aa: CASSPGLNPEAFF

v_gene: TRBV6-5
CDR3aa: CASSYRGAYEQYF